The rows below give T cell receptor beta chains drawn from one sample of a study of blood T cell repertoires in COVID-19. Measured with immunoSEQ multiplex PCR; TCRdb has only the in-frame clones, and not every one. This table has 100,000 to 150,000 clones, 84% appearing once. What was sequenced was peripheral blood. These receptors originate from a woman aged 30 to 39 who had recovered from COVID-19. Each CDR3 is given with its conserved first and last residue. D genes are given only for firm matches. Clone size, where shown, is once, few, many, or a class for clones that have expanded.

NA	TRBV9	TRBJ2-7	NA	TGTGCCAGCAGCGTCCACCCCGCCGGGAAATACGAGCAGTACTTC	CASSVHPAGKYEQYF
NA	TRBV6-5	TRBJ2-1	TRBD1	TGTGCCAGCGCCCGGGACAGGGGGTACAATGAGCAGTTCTTC	CASARDRGYNEQFF
NA	TRBV30	TRBJ1-1	NA	TGTGCCTGGGTTCAGGGGCAAGCTTTCTTT	CAWVQGQAFF
NA	TRBV12-3/TRBV12-4	TRBJ1-1	NA	TGTGCCAGCAGTTTAGGGCAGGGTACTGAAGCTTTCTTT	CASSLGQGTEAFF
few	TRBV7-8	TRBJ2-3	TRBD1	TGTGCCAGCAGTCCCGGGACAGATATCTGGGTCCCAGATACGCAGTATTTT	CASSPGTDIWVPDTQYF
NA	TRBV5-6	TRBJ2-7	TRBD1	TGTGCCAGCAGCTTCCGTCCGGGACAGGGTTTATACGAGCAGTACTTC	CASSFRPGQGLYEQYF
once	TRBV10-3	TRBJ2-1	TRBD2	TGTGCCATCGGGGGGGGTAATGAGCAGTTCTTC	CAIGGGNEQFF
NA	TRBV6-1	TRBJ2-3	TRBD2	TGTGCCAGCAGTGCACTAGCGGGGGGAGCTAGCACAGATACGCAGTATTTT	CASSALAGGASTDTQYF
NA	TRBV19	TRBJ1-1	TRBD1	TGTGCCAGTACCCTGACGACAGGGATCTATGGGACTGAAGCTTTCTTT	CASTLTTGIYGTEAFF
NA	TRBV7-9	TRBJ2-7	NA	TGTGCCAGCAGGTCCCCAACGACTCAGGGCGAGCAGTACTTC	CASRSPTTQGEQYF
NA	TRBV6-6	TRBJ2-7	NA	TGTGCCAGCAGTTACTCGAACAATTTCTACGAGCAGTACTTC	CASSYSNNFYEQYF
NA	TRBV5-1	TRBJ1-1	NA	TGCGCCAGCAGCTTGGGACAGCCGCGGGGGGCTGGATGGGACACTGAAGCTTTCTTT	CASSLGQPRGAGWDTEAFF
NA	TRBV20-1	TRBJ2-3	TRBD1	TGCAGTGCTAGTGAGGGGGCCTTTACAGATACGCAGTATTTT	CSASEGAFTDTQYF
NA	TRBV6-5	TRBJ1-4	NA	TGTGCCAGCAGTTACTCGTATGGGCGACGTAATGAAAAACTGTTTTTT	CASSYSYGRRNEKLFF
NA	TRBV27	TRBJ1-1	NA	TGTGCCAGCAGCATTGGAGGAGGCACTGAAGCTTTCTTT	CASSIGGGTEAFF
NA	TRBV28	TRBJ1-2	NA	TGTGCCAGCAGTCCTGCTCCTACCGATGGCTACACCTTC	CASSPAPTDGYTF
NA	TRBV19	TRBJ2-7	TRBD1	TGTGCCAGTAGTATAGCCGGACAGGGGGTGGCCTACGAGCAGTACTTC	CASSIAGQGVAYEQYF
few	TRBV20-1	TRBJ1-2	TRBD1	TGCAGTGCTAGTAGGGGACAGAGATATGGCTACACCTTC	CSASRGQRYGYTF
NA	TRBV11-2	TRBJ2-5	NA	TGTGCCAGCAGCAACCGGGACAAGGGGGAGGAGACCCAGTACTTC	CASSNRDKGEETQYF
NA	TRBV5-1	TRBJ1-4	NA	TGCGCCAGCAGCTTGGAGGGGGTCGGTGAAAAACTGTTTTTT	CASSLEGVGEKLFF
NA	TRBV2	TRBJ1-5	NA	TGTGCCAGCAATGAGGGCTCAAGGTCTCAGCCCCAGCATTTT	CASNEGSRSQPQHF
NA	TRBV6-5	TRBJ1-1	TRBD1	TGTGCCAGCAGTTCCCACAGGGGGTACGACACTGAAGCTTTCTTT	CASSSHRGYDTEAFF
NA	TRBV20-1	TRBJ2-7	TRBD1	TGCAGTGCTAGTCGGCAGGGGGCAAGGCAGTACTTC	CSASRQGARQYF
NA	TRBV5-8	TRBJ1-2	TRBD1	TGTGCCAGCAGGGGACAGGGATTCTATGGCTACACCTTC	CASRGQGFYGYTF
NA	TRBV7-9	TRBJ1-2	TRBD1	TGTGCCAGCAGGTTTGGCGGGACAGCCTCATATGGCTACACCTTC	CASRFGGTASYGYTF
NA	TRBV11-2	TRBJ2-7	TRBD2	TGTGCCAGCAGCCGAGACCTAGCGGGAGGCTACGAGCAGTACTTC	CASSRDLAGGYEQYF
NA	TRBV27	TRBJ2-7	NA	TGTGCCAGCAAAAAGATGGGAGGCGGATACGAGCAGTACTTC	CASKKMGGGYEQYF
NA	TRBV2	TRBJ2-7	NA	TGTGCCAGCAGACAGGGATCCTACGAGCAGTACTTC	CASRQGSYEQYF
NA	TRBV7-9	TRBJ2-2	NA	TGTGCCAGCAACCTCGCAGGGGCCGGGGAGCTGTTTTTT	CASNLAGAGELFF
NA	TRBV7-9	TRBJ2-7	TRBD1	TGTGCCAGCAGCCCCGGGACAGGGGGTCGCTCCTACGAGCAGTACTTC	CASSPGTGGRSYEQYF
once	TRBV2	TRBJ2-7	NA	TGTGCCAGCAGCGTTCGGGAATCCTACGAGCAGTACTTC	CASSVRESYEQYF
NA	TRBV9	TRBJ2-3	TRBD2	TGTGCCAGCAGCGAAGCGGGGAGCACAGATACGCAGTATTTT	CASSEAGSTDTQYF
NA	TRBV7-7	TRBJ1-5	NA	TGTGCTAGTTCCAATCAGCCCCAGCATTTT	CASSNQPQHF
NA	TRBV5-4	TRBJ2-3	TRBD2	TGTGCCAGCAGCTTGACTAGCGGCGAGGGCACAGATACGCAGTATTTT	CASSLTSGEGTDTQYF
once	TRBV7-9	TRBJ2-1	TRBD2	TGTGCCAGCTTAGTGGGAGCGGGGACCTACAATGAGCAGTTCTTC	CASLVGAGTYNEQFF
NA	TRBV7-9	TRBJ2-1	TRBD2	TGTGCCAGCAGCGGCGGGACTAGCGGGGCGGGGGGCGCCTACAATGAGCAGTTCTTC	CASSGGTSGAGGAYNEQFF
NA	TRBV3-1/TRBV3-2	TRBJ2-2	TRBD2	TGTGCCAGCAGCCTCCGGGAGGGCGGGGAGCTGTTTTTT	CASSLREGGELFF
NA	TRBV3-1/TRBV3-2	TRBJ2-5	TRBD2	TGTGCCAGCAGCCAACTACTAGCGGAACAAGAGACCCAGTACTTC	CASSQLLAEQETQYF
NA	TRBV7-3	TRBJ2-2	TRBD2	TGTGCCAGCAGCCCTCAACTAGCGGGAGGCTGGAGGGGGGAGCTGTTTTTT	CASSPQLAGGWRGELFF
NA	TRBV7-8	TRBJ2-7	TRBD2	TGTGCCAGCAGCTGGGCGAGCGGGGGCCCCACTACCTACGAGCAGTACTTC	CASSWASGGPTTYEQYF
NA	TRBV6-5	TRBJ1-1	TRBD1	TGTGCCAGCAGGCGGGGACAGGGGAGCACTGAAGCTTTCTTT	CASRRGQGSTEAFF
NA	TRBV6-5	TRBJ1-5	TRBD1	TGTGCCAGCAGCCTTAGCACCCGGGACAGGGGCGCGTATTTT	CASSLSTRDRGAYF
once	TRBV6-5	TRBJ2-5	TRBD1	TGTGCCGTACTTCGTATAACAGGGGGCGGGGAGACCCAGTACTTC	CAVLRITGGGETQYF
NA	TRBV11-2	TRBJ2-1	NA	TGTGCCAGCAGCTTCGGACAAGCCTACAATGAGCAGTTCTTC	CASSFGQAYNEQFF
NA	TRBV5-1	TRBJ1-1	TRBD1	TGCGCCAGCAGTCTAAGGACAGGCAAGAACACTGAAGCTTTCTTT	CASSLRTGKNTEAFF
NA	TRBV5-5	TRBJ1-4	TRBD1	TGTGCCAGCAGCTTGGACAGGGGGGGTGAAAAACTGTTTTTT	CASSLDRGGEKLFF
NA	TRBV27	TRBJ1-5	TRBD1	TGTGCCAGCAGTTCTCCGGGACAGGGTAGCAATCAGCCCCAGCATTTT	CASSSPGQGSNQPQHF
once	TRBV24-1	TRBJ1-5	NA	TGTGCCTCCCTAGGGATTGGGGGGGGGTATAGCAATCAGCCCCAGCATTTT	CASLGIGGGYSNQPQHF
NA	TRBV7-2	TRBJ2-1	TRBD1	TGTGCCAGCAGCCGCGGGACAGGGACATACAATGAGCAGTTCTTC	CASSRGTGTYNEQFF
NA	TRBV6-5	TRBJ1-2	TRBD1	TGTGCCAGCAGTTACGGACAGGGCCTCGTCCTCACCTTC	CASSYGQGLVLTF
NA	TRBV2	TRBJ2-3	TRBD1	TGTGCCAGCAGACCTCAGGGGGTTGGCACAGATACGCAGTATTTT	CASRPQGVGTDTQYF
NA	TRBV6-5	TRBJ1-2	TRBD1	TGTGCCAGCAGTCCGGGACAGGGAAGCTATGGCTACACCTTC	CASSPGQGSYGYTF
few	TRBV7-8	TRBJ1-5	TRBD1	TGTGCCAGCAGCTTAGGGACAGGCCTAAATCAGCCCCAGCATTTT	CASSLGTGLNQPQHF
NA	TRBV6-6	TRBJ1-1	NA	TGTGCCAGCAGTTACCCGGGTACCACTGAAGCTTTCTTT	CASSYPGTTEAFF
NA	TRBV2	TRBJ2-4	NA	TGTGCCAGCAGTGAGGGCCTTACAGGGAGCGGCAAAAACATTCAGTACTTC	CASSEGLTGSGKNIQYF
NA	TRBV6-5	TRBJ2-5	TRBD2	TGTGCCAGCTCAACCCCAGGGAGGGTTGCAGAGACCCAGTACTTC	CASSTPGRVAETQYF
NA	TRBV2	TRBJ2-1	TRBD2	TGTGCCAGCAGTCAAAGCGGGAGGAACAATGAGCAGTTCTTC	CASSQSGRNNEQFF
NA	TRBV10-3	TRBJ1-1	NA	TGTGCCATCAGTGGCAGGGATAGGAACACTGAAGCTTTCTTT	CAISGRDRNTEAFF
once	TRBV12-5	TRBJ2-7	TRBD2	TGTGCTAGTGGCCACGGACTAGCTCAGTACGAGCAGTACTTC	CASGHGLAQYEQYF